These 28 T cell receptor beta chains share one sample of origin, sequenced in a study of shared clonotypes between healthy human individuals. Measured with immunoSEQ multiplex PCR; TCRdb has only the in-frame clones, and not every one. The data show 230,000 or so clones, 65% to 70% seen once. Input material: memory CD4+ T cells sorted from blood. Subset reported: CD45RA-negative fraction. The receptors were gathered from a man aged 25-45 years in good health.

J is TRBJ2-3 and V is TRBV10-1; 8 bases map to TRBD1. J lost 6 bases, V lost 3 bases, and 2 bases had no gene match. CDR3 length: 13 residues. The germline V gene has CDR1 WNHNN and CDR2 SYGVQD (reference sequence). The CDR3 DNA is TGCGCCAGCAGTGATTGGACAGGGGATACGCAGTATTTT. Its translation: CASSDWTGDTQYF.

The chain has TRBV28 and TRBJ2-3; D may correspond to TRBD1 or TRBD2 (5 bases each). The germline V gene has CDR1 MDHEN and CDR2 SYDVKM. The CDR3 contains 13 residues. V lost 3 bases, J lost 10 bases, and 14 bases lay in between. The CDR3 sequence: CASSLPGALAQYF. The CDR3 DNA reads TGTGCCAGCAGTTTGCCCGGGGCGCTAGCGCAGTATTTT.

The V call is TRBV6-5, the J call TRBJ2-7; possible D gene TRBD1, 5 bases. The V and J ends lost 7 bases and 8 bases respectively, with 12 bases between them. CDR3 size: 11 residues. CDR1 and CDR2 (germline): MNHEY, SVGAGI. The CDR3 sequence is CASKQAQQQYF. Here the CDR3 DNA reads TGTGCCAGCAAACAGGCGCAGCAGCAGTACTTC.

The chain couples TRBV16 to TRBJ2-7; 7 nucleotides match TRBD2. Per germline, CDR1 KGHSY and CDR2 FQNENV. The ends lost 1 base at V and 5 bases at J; junction bases unmatched: 5. The CDR3 loop spans 14 amino acids. CDR3 bases: TGTGCCAGCAGCCAATTGGGAGGGTCCCACGAGCAGTACTTC. Amino acids: CASSQLGGSHEQYF.

This chain uses TRBV30 with TRBJ2-3; D is perhaps TRBD1 (5 bases). This CDR3 has 13 amino acids. Germline lookup yields CDR1 GTSNPN and CDR2 SVGIG (reference sequence). Trimming left V 6 bases short and J 7 bases short, with 17 bases between. CDR3: CACTVGAGYTQYF. The CDR3 DNA is TGTGCCTGCACAGTAGGCGCAGGGTATACGCAGTATTTT.

V is TRBV29-1 and J is TRBJ2-2; 7 bases are shared with TRBD1. V was pared by 5 bases and J by 2 bases, with 5 bases of the junction left unmatched. This CDR3 comprises 14 residues. Germline assignment: CDR1 SQVTM and CDR2 ANQGSEA. The CDR3 nucleotides read TGCAGCGTTCGACAGGGCCTCAACACCGGGGAGCTGTTTTTT. Translating it yields CSVRQGLNTGELFF.

V usage is TRBV15 and J usage is TRBJ1-3; D unclear. Deletions cut 2 bases from V and 2 bases from J, with 10 bases between. Germline CDR1 and CDR2: LNHNV and YYDKDF (reference sequence). This CDR3 is 15 amino acids long. In nucleotides, the CDR3 is TGTGCCACCAGCAGATACGCAGCCCCTGGAAACACCATATATTTT. Translation gives CATSRYAAPGNTIYF.

The chain joins TRBV11-2 to TRBJ2-1; 8 bases line up with TRBD2. Germline CDR1 SGHAT, CDR2 FQNNGV. The CDR3 is 15 amino acids. The ends lost 1 base at V and 4 bases at J; junction bases unmatched: 3. The CDR3, as DNA: TGTGCCAGCAGCTTAGCTAGCGGGCCATACAATGAGCAGTTCTTC. Protein: CASSLASGPYNEQFF.

The rearrangement links TRBV11-1 to TRBJ2-7; 8 positions match TRBD1. The V gene's germline CDR1 is SGHAT and CDR2 FQDESV (reference sequence). V trimming: 5 bases; J trimming: 6 bases; junction bases outside the gene matches: 6. CDR3 length: 13 residues. The CDR3 reads CASSIDRGAEQYF. Written as DNA, the CDR3 is TGTGCCAGCAGCATAGACAGGGGAGCCGAGCAGTACTTC. Variable domain in full (rest from reference TRBV11-1 and TRBJ2-7): EAEVAQSPRYKITEKSQAVAFWCDPISGHATLYWYRQILGQGPELLVQFQDESVVDDSQLPKDRFSAERLKGVDSTLKIQPAELGDSAMYLCASSIDRGAEQYFGPGTRLTVT.

Here the CDR3 reads CASSYRDRGSYEQYF. Here the CDR3 DNA reads TGTGCCAGCAGTTACAGGGACAGGGGTTCCTACGAGCAGTACTTC. The V call is TRBV6-5, the J call TRBJ2-7, with 10 bases aligning to TRBD1. This CDR3 is 15 amino acids long. The V segment lost 2 bases and the J segment 1 base; nucleotides outside the gene matches: 2. Germline V gene data show CDR1 as MNHEY and CDR2 as SVGAGI.

The V and J genes are TRBV25-1 and TRBJ2-7, with D perhaps matching TRBD1 (5 bases). CDR1 is MGHDK, CDR2 SYGVNS, per germline. CDR3 size: 14 residues. V lost 5 bases to trimming and J lost 3 bases, with 14 bases between them. The DNA of the CDR3 is TGTGCCAGCAGTTTCCAGGGTTGGGGCTACGAGCAGTACTTC. Its translation: CASSFQGWGYEQYF.

This clone was detected ten times or more. The chain is built from TRBV5-1 and TRBJ2-1; D is possibly TRBD1 (6 bases). The V gene's germline CDR1 is SGHRS and CDR2 YFSETQ. The CDR3 runs 14 residues. Trimming took off 4 bases at V and 8 bases at J, with 16 bases between the two ends. For the CDR3, the DNA is TGCGCCAGCAGCGCAAACAGGGCAGTCGATGAGCAGTTCTTC. This sequence encodes CASSANRAVDEQFF.

The CDR3 is CASSFGHTDGYTF. The CDR3 DNA reads as TGTGCCAGCAGCTTTGGCCACACTGATGGCTACACCTTC. The rearrangement uses TRBV7-9 and TRBJ1-2; no clear D gene. The CDR3 is 13 residues long. Germline lookup yields CDR1 SEHNR and CDR2 FQNEAQ (reference sequence). Trimming took off 3 bases at V and 6 bases at J, with 11 bases between the two ends.

This rearrangement joins TRBV28 to TRBJ1-5, with D tentatively TRBD1 (5 bases). The length of the CDR3 is 15 residues. Germline V lookup: CDR1 MDHEN, CDR2 SYDVKM. Trimming pared 4 bases from V and 4 bases from J, leaving 14 bases between. CDR3 amino acids: CASSYSGGGNQPQHF. The DNA of the CDR3 is TGTGCCAGCAGTTACTCAGGCGGGGGTAATCAGCCCCAGCATTTT.

The rearrangement links TRBV7-9 to TRBJ2-5; the match to TRBD1 covers 7 bases. In germline, CDR1 is SEHNR, CDR2 FQNEAQ (reference sequence). Losses at the gene ends were 7 bases for V and 4 bases for J; bases not matched to a gene: 6. The CDR3 is made up of 13 amino acids. The chain's CDR3 is CASIRTGGETQYF. The CDR3 bases are TGTGCCAGCATTAGGACAGGAGGAGAGACCCAGTACTTC. Looking up the rest from reference TRBV7-9 and TRBJ2-5 gives the full variable domain: DTGVSQNPRHKITKRGQNVTFRCDPISEHNRLYWYRQTLGQGPEFLTYFQNEAQLEKSRLLSDRFSAERPKGSFSTLEIQRTEQGDSAMYLCASIRTGGETQYFGPGTRLLVL.

The rearrangement uses TRBV5-1 and TRBJ2-3, with no clear D. This CDR3 comprises 13 residues. V dropped 6 bases and J dropped 1 base, with 9 bases sitting between them. The V gene's germline CDR1 is SGHRS and CDR2 YFSETQ. This CDR3 reads CASKAGGTDTQYF. CDR3 DNA sequence: TGCGCCAGCAAGGCAGGCGGCACAGATACGCAGTATTTT.

This rearrangement joins TRBV19 to TRBJ2-1, with 10 nucleotides matching TRBD2. Germline CDR1 is LNHDA and CDR2 is SQIVND (reference sequence). With V trimmed by 4 bases and J by 0 bases, 3 bases remained unmatched. This CDR3 has 16 amino acids. The CDR3 spells CASSRTSGNSYNEQFF. DNA of the CDR3: TGTGCCAGTAGTAGAACTAGCGGGAACTCCTACAATGAGCAGTTCTTC.

This chain joins TRBV30 and TRBJ1-2; D gene ambiguous. Germline V gene sequence: CDR1 GTSNPN, CDR2 SVGIG (reference sequence). The V gene lost 5 bases and the J gene lost 4 bases, with 11 bases spanning the gap. This CDR3 has 12 amino acids. The CDR3 sequence is CAWDAGIYGYTF. DNA of the CDR3: TGTGCCTGGGATGCTGGCATCTATGGCTACACCTTC.

The CDR3 reads CASSLAGLAQETQYF. The CDR3 region has the DNA TGTGCCAGCAGCTTGGCAGGGCTGGCCCAAGAGACCCAGTACTTC. This chain connects TRBV5-6 to TRBJ2-5, with D possibly TRBD1 on 5 matching bases. The CDR3 length is 15 residues. Looked up from germline, CDR1 is SGHDT and CDR2 is YYEEEE. V was clipped by 0 bases and J by 1 base, with 10 bases between them.

V and J are TRBV19 and TRBJ2-5, with TRBD2 matching over 8 bases. V dropped 4 bases and J dropped 1; count of bases not matched to a gene: 5. The CDR3 runs 15 residues. Germline assignment: CDR1 LNHDA and CDR2 SQIVND (reference sequence). The CDR3 is CASSTGLAPQETQYF. CDR3 DNA: TGTGCCAGTAGTACCGGACTAGCTCCCCAAGAGACCCAGTACTTC.

The chain carries TRBV2 and TRBJ2-1, with D maybe TRBD2 (5 bases). Per the germline V gene, CDR1 is SNHLY and CDR2 is FYNNEI. The CDR3 runs 15 residues. The germline V and J ends were trimmed by 6 bases and 4 bases, with 16 bases remaining between them. CDR3: CASSVALPEYNEQFF. For the CDR3, the DNA is TGTGCCAGCAGCGTAGCGCTTCCAGAGTACAATGAGCAGTTCTTC.

V is TRBV11-2 and J is TRBJ2-2; D call uncertain. Germline-derived CDR1 and CDR2 are SGHAT and FQNNGV. This CDR3 spans 15 amino acids. With 1 base removed from V and 3 bases from J, the gap between germline ends came to 9 bases. CDR3 sequence reads: CASSLGARDTGELFF. The DNA of the CDR3 is TGTGCCAGCAGCTTAGGCGCTAGAGACACCGGGGAGCTGTTTTTT.

This chain connects TRBV28 to TRBJ2-6, with D possibly being TRBD1 or TRBD2 (7 bases each). There are 18 residues in the CDR3. V was clipped by 10 bases and J by 2 bases, with 24 bases between them. Germline V gene data show CDR1 as MDHEN and CDR2 as SYDVKM. Written as DNA, the CDR3 is TGTGCCACCCAACCTTCGGGCAGGGGGGGCCCTGGGGCCAACGTCCTGACTTTC. Encoded protein: CATQPSGRGGPGANVLTF.

The rearrangement uses TRBV5-5 and TRBJ2-1, with TRBD2 matching over 16 bases. The CDR3 length is 19 residues. The germline V gene has CDR1 SGHKS and CDR2 YYEKEE (reference sequence). The junction had 7 bases not matched to a gene; V was cut back by 4 bases and J by 0 bases. The CDR3 nucleotides read TGTGCCAGCAGCCCTCTGGGACTAGCGGGAGGGAGCTCCTACAATGAGCAGTTCTTC. It specifies CASSPLGLAGGSSYNEQFF. Full variable domain (rest looked up from reference TRBV5-5 and TRBJ2-1): DAGVTQSPTHLIKTRGQQVTLRCSPISGHKSVSWYQQVLGQGPQFIFQYYEKEERGRGNFPDRFSARQFPNYSSELNVNALLLGDSALYLCASSPLGLAGGSSYNEQFFGPGTRLTVL.

V is TRBV6-6 and J is TRBJ2-7, with 9 bases that match TRBD2. This CDR3 has 16 amino acids. Germline CDR1 MNHNY, CDR2 SVGAGI (reference sequence). V dropped 0 bases and J dropped 5; count of bases not matched to a gene: 8. The DNA of the CDR3 is TGTGCCAGCAGTTACTCGAAGGGCGGGAGGGTCCACGAGCAGTACTTC. Translated: CASSYSKGGRVHEQYF.

This clone was detected only a few times. This chain links TRBV10-2 with TRBJ1-2; D ambiguous. CDR1 WSHSY and CDR2 SAAADI come from the germline V gene. With 6 bases removed from V and 3 bases from J, the gap between germline ends came to 11 bases. The CDR3 has 13 amino acids. The CDR3 spells CASSETPDYGYTF. CDR3 nucleotides: TGCGCCAGCAGCGAGACACCTGACTATGGCTACACCTTC.

This clone was counted between two and nine times. The chain recombines TRBV7-8 with TRBJ1-1, with 8 bases fitting TRBD1. From germline, CDR1 is SGHVS and CDR2 FQNEAQ. The CDR3 loop spans 14 amino acids. The V gene end was trimmed by 5 bases and the J gene end by 5 bases; junction bases not matched to a gene: 7. Written as DNA, the CDR3 is TGTGCCAGCAGCCAAACCAGGGGGCGGACTGAAGCTTTCTTT. Residues: CASSQTRGRTEAFF.

This clone is termed medium-sized. J is TRBJ1-1 and V is TRBV2; TRBD1 is a possible D gene (5 bases). V gave up 7 bases and J gave up 2 bases, with 11 bases separating them. The CDR3 is 13 amino acids. Per the germline V gene, CDR1 is SNHLY and CDR2 is FYNNEI. CDR3 bases: TGTGCCAGCACACGGGGCCCCAACACTGAAGCTTTCTTT. This codes for CASTRGPNTEAFF.